This T cell receptor beta chain was retrieved from a study of blood T cell repertoires in COVID-19. Method: immunoSEQ multiplex PCR; TCRdb's copy keeps in-frame clones and lacks some. The table lists approximately 260,000 clones, approximately 80% of them singletons. This CDR3 is built from 15 residues. Deletions cut 0 bases from V and 8 bases from J, with 14 bases between. Germline CDR1 reads MDHEN; CDR2 reads SYDVKM. Source material: peripheral blood. The origin of this receptor is a woman older than 75 with active or convalescent COVID-19. This chain connects TRBV28 to TRBJ2-1; a possible D gene is TRBD1 (6 bases). CDR3 in amino acids: CASSLWGQAVDEQFF. The CDR3 nucleotides are TGTGCCAGCAGTTTATGGGGACAAGCGGTCGATGAGCAGTTCTTC.